One and the same sample provided the 6 T cell receptor beta chains below, sequenced in a study of blood T cell repertoires in COVID-19. Sequencing used immunoSEQ multiplex PCR; TCRdb keeps in-frame clones, though not all of them. The sample carries tens of thousands of clones, less than 95% recorded once. Sequencing used peripheral blood. These receptor sequences come from a human donor in a cohort sampled during active COVID-19.

This rearrangement joins TRBV28 to TRBJ2-1; TRBD2 matches at 13 bases. The CDR3 totals 15 residues. The germline gives CDR1 MDHEN, CDR2 SYDVKM. V trimming: 7 bases; J trimming: 10 bases; junction bases outside the gene matches: 10. This CDR3 reads CASIRGLAGVIEQFF. CDR3 in DNA: TGTGCCAGCATCCGAGGACTAGCGGGAGTTATAGAGCAGTTCTTC.

The chain combines TRBV6-6 with TRBJ1-2; D is perhaps TRBD1 (5 bases). CDR1 is MNHNY, CDR2 SVGAGI, per germline (reference sequence). The CDR3 consists of 12 residues. The DNA of the CDR3 is TGTGCGGGGGGAACAGCTAACTATGGCTACACCTTC. It encodes CAGGTANYGYTF.

This rearrangement joins TRBV2 to TRBJ2-7, with 8 bases identical to TRBD2. The ends lost 5 bases at V and 2 bases at J; junction bases unmatched: 8. CDR1 SNHLY and CDR2 FYNNEI come from the germline V gene. The CDR3 covers 15 residues. This CDR3 is CASSPGLAGTYEQYF. Written as DNA, the CDR3 is TGTGCCAGCAGTCCAGGACTAGCCGGAACCTACGAGCAGTACTTC. Looking up the rest from reference TRBV2 and TRBJ2-7 gives the full variable domain: EPEVTQTPSHQVTQMGQEVILRCVPISNHLYFYWYRQILGQKVEFLVSFYNNEISEKSEIFDDQFSVERPDGSNFTLKIRSTKLEDSAMYFCASSPGLAGTYEQYFGPGTRLTVT.

This chain connects TRBV7-2 to TRBJ2-1; 10 bases match TRBD2. V lost 6 bases and J lost 6; bases outside the gene matches: 5. CDR3 size: 14 residues. CDR1 is SGHTA, CDR2 FQGNSA, per germline. This chain's CDR3 is CASSLAGVINEQFF. CDR3 in DNA: TGTGCCAGCAGTCTAGCGGGAGTAATCAATGAGCAGTTCTTC. The full variable domain, in which reference TRBV7-2 and TRBJ2-1 provide the parts outside the CDR3, is GAGVSQSPSNKVTEKGKDVELRCDPISGHTALYWYRQSLGQGLEFLIYFQGNSAPDKSGLPSDRFSAERTGGSVSTLTIQRTQQEDSAVYLCASSLAGVINEQFFGPGTRLTVL.

The chain carries TRBV28 and TRBJ2-7, with TRBD1 matching over 7 bases. CDR3 length: 14 residues. CDR1 is MDHEN, CDR2 SYDVKM, per germline. J gave up 3 bases and V 4 bases, and 6 bases lay outside the gene matches. The CDR3 sequence: CASSSGTENYEQYF. CDR3 DNA sequence: TGTGCCAGCAGTTCCGGGACAGAGAACTACGAGCAGTACTTC.

The chain employs TRBV6-5 and TRBJ2-5; no definite D call. Trimming left V 5 bases short and J 4 bases short, with 14 bases between. The CDR3 is made up of 14 amino acids. CDR1 and CDR2 from the germline V gene are MNHEY and SVGAGI. The CDR3 region is CASSNRPAGETQYF. CDR3 bases: TGTGCCAGCAGTAACCGCCCCGCCGGAGAGACCCAGTACTTC.